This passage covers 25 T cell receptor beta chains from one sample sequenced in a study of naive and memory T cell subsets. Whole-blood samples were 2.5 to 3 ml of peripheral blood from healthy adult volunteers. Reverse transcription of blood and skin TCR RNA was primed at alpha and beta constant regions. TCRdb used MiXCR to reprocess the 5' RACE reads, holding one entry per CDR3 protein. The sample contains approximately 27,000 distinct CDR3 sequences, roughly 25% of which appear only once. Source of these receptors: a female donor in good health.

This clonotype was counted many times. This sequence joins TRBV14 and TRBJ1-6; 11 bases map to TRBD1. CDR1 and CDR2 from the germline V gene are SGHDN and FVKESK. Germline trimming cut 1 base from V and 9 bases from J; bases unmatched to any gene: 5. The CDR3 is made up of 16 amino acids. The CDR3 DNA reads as TGTGCCAGCAGCCAAGCGGGACAGGGGGAGACTTCACCCCTCCACTTT. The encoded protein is CASSQAGQGETSPLHF.

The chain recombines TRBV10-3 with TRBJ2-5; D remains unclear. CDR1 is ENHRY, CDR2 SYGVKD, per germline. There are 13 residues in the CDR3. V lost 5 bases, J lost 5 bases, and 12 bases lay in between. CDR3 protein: CAISKGGVETQYF. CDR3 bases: TGTGCCATCAGTAAAGGTGGCGTTGAGACCCAGTACTTC.

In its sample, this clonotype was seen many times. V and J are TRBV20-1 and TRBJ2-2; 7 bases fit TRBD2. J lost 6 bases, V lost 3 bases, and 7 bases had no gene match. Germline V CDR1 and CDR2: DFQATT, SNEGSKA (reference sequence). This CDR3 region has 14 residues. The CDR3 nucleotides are TGCAGTGCTAGCCACTCAGCGGGACCCGGGGAGCTGTTTTTT. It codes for CSASHSAGPGELFF.

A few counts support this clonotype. CDR3 sequence reads: CASSLSYGYTF. Written as DNA, the CDR3 is TGTGCCAGCAGCTTAAGCTATGGCTACACCTTC. The rearrangement uses TRBV7-2 and TRBJ1-2; no clear D. V was pared by 2 bases and J by 4 bases, with 2 bases between. The CDR3 runs 11 residues. Germline V lookup: CDR1 SGHTA, CDR2 FQGNSA.

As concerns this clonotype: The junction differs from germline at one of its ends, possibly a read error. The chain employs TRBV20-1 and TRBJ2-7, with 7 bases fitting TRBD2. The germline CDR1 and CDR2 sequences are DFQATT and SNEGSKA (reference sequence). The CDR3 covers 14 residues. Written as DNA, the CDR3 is TGCAGTGCCAGAGATGAGCGGGGCACCTACGAGCAGTACTTC. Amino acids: CSARDERGTYEQYF.

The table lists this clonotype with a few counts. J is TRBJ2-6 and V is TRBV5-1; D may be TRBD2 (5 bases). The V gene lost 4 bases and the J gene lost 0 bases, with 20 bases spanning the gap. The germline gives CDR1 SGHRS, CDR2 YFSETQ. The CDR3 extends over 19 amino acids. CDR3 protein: CASSPVRGIVNSGANVLTF. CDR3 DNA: TGCGCCAGCAGCCCGGTCCGGGGAATCGTCAACTCTGGGGCCAACGTCCTGACTTTC.

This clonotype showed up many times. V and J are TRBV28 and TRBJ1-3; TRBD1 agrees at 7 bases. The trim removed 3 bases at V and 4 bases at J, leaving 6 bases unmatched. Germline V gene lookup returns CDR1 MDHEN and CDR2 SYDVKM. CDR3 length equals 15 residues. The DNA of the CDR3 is TGTGCCAGCAGTTTTGATAGGGGGCGCGGAAACACCATATATTTT. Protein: CASSFDRGRGNTIYF.

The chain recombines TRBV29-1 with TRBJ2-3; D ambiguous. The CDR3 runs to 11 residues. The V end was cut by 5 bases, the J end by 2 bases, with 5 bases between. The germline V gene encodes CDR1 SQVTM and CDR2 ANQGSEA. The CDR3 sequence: CSVLFTDTQYF. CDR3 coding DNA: TGCAGCGTTCTGTTCACAGATACGCAGTATTTT.

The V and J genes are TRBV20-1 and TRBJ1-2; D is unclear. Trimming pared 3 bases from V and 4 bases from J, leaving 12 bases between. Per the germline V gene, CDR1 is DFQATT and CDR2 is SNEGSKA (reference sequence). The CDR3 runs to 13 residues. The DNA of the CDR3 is TGCAGTGCTAGTAGGCAGGTCCCCTATGGCTACACCTTC. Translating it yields CSASRQVPYGYTF.

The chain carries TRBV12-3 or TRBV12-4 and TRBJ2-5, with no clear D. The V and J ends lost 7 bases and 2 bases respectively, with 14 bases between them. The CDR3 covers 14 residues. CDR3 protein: CASNERRSQETQYF. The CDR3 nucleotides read TGTGCCAGCAACGAGCGACGATCTCAAGAGACCCAGTACTTC.

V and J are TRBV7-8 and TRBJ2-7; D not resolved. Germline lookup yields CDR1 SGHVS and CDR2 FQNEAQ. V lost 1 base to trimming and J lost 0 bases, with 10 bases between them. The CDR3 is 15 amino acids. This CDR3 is CASSLEPLSSYEQYF. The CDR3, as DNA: TGTGCCAGCAGCTTAGAACCCCTGAGCTCCTACGAGCAGTACTTC.

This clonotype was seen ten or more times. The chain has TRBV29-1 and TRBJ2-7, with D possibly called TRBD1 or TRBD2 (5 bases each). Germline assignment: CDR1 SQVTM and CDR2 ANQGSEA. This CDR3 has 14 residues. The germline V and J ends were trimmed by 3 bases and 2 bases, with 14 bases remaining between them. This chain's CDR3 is CSVEVRDVAYEQYF. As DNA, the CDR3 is TGCAGCGTTGAGGTCCGGGACGTCGCCTACGAGCAGTACTTC.

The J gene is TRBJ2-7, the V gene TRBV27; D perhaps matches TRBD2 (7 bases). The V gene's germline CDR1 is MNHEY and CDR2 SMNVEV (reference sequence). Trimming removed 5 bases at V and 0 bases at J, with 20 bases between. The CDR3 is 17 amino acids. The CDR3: CASSTPRRRGLSYEQYF. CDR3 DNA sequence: TGTGCCAGCAGTACCCCAAGGAGGCGGGGGCTCTCCTACGAGCAGTACTTC.

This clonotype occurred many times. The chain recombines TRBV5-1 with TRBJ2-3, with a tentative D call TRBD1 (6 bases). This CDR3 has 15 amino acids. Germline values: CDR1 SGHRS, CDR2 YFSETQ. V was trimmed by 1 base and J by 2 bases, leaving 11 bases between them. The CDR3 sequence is CASSLFSGDTDTQYF. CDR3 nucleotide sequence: TGCGCCAGCAGCTTGTTCTCAGGGGACACAGATACGCAGTATTTT.

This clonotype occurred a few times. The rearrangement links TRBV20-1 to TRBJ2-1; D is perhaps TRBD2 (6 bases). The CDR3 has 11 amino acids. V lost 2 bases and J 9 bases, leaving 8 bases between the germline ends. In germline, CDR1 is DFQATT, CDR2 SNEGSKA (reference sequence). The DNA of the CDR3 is TGCAGTGCTAGACTAGCGTTTGAGCAGTTCTTC. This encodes CSARLAFEQFF.

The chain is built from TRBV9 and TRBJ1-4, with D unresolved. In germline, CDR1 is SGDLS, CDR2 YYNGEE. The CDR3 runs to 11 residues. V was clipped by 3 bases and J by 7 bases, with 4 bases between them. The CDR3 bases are TGTGCCAGCAGCGACAGTGAAAAACTGTTTTTT. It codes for CASSDSEKLFF.

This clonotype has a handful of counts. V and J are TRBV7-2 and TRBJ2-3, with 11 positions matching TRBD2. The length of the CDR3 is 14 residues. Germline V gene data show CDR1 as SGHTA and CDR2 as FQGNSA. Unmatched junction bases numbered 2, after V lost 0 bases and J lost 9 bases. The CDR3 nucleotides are TGTGCCAGCAGCTTAGCGAGGACTAGCGGGACGCAGTATTTT. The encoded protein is CASSLARTSGTQYF.

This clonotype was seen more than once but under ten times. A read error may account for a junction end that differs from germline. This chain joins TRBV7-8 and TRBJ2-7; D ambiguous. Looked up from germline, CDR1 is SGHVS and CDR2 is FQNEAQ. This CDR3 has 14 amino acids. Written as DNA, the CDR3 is TGTGCCAGCAGCCCACGTTTCACAGCCCGACCGATCCACTTC. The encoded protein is CASSPRFTARPIHF.

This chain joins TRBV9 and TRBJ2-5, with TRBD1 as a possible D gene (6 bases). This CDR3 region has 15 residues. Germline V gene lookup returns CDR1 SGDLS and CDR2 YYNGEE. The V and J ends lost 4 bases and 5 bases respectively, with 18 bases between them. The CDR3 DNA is TGTGCCAGCAGCCCTTTACAATACAGGGCGGAGACCCAGTACTTC. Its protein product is CASSPLQYRAETQYF.

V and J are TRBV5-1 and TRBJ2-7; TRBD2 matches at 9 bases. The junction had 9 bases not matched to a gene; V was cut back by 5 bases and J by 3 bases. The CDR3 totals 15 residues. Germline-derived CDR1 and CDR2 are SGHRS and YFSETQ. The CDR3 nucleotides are TGCGCCAGCAGAGACCTTAGCGGGAGTGGCTACGAGCAGTACTTC. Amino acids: CASRDLSGSGYEQYF.

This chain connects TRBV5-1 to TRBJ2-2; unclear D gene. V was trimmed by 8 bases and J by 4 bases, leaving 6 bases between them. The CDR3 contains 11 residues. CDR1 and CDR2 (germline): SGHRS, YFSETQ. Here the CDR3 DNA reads TGCGCCAGTACGGCCACCGGGGAGCTGTTTTTT. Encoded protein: CASTATGELFF.

CDR3 residues: CAISATGTAANTGELFF. The CDR3, as DNA: TGTGCCATCAGTGCTACAGGGACCGCGGCGAACACCGGGGAGCTGTTTTTT. The chain links TRBV10-3 to TRBJ2-2; D might be TRBD1 (6 bases). The CDR3 runs 17 residues. Germline V gives CDR1 ENHRY, CDR2 SYGVKD. V was clipped by 4 bases and J by 0 bases, with 15 bases between them.

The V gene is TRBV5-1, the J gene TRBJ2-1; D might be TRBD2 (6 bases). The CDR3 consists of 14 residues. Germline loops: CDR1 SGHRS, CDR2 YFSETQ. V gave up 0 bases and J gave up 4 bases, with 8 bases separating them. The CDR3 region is CASSLEREYNEQFF. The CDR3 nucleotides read TGCGCCAGCAGCTTGGAACGGGAGTACAATGAGCAGTTCTTC.

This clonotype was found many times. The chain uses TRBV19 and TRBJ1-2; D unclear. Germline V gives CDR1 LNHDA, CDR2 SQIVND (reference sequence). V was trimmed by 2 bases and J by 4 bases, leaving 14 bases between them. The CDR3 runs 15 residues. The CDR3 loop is CASSIQGIDGYGYTF. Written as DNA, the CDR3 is TGTGCCAGTAGTATACAAGGGATTGACGGCTATGGCTACACCTTC.

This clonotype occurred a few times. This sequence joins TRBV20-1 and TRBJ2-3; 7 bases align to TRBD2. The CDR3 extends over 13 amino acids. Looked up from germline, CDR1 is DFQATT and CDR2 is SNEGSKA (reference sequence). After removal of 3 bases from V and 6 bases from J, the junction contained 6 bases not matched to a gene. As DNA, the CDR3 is TGCAGTGCTAGGACTAGCCCCGTTGATACGCAGTATTTT. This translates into CSARTSPVDTQYF.